These 3 T cell receptor beta chains share one sample of origin, sequenced in a study of OX40 agonist ivuxolimab in advanced cancers. TCRdb's copy holds only in-frame clones and misses some; the assay was immunoSEQ multiplex PCR. In the table there are tens of thousands of clones, roughly nine tenths of which are singletons. This sample comprised CD4+ or CD8+ T cells sorted from blood, obtained in a trial of the OX40 agonist ivuxolimab. The receptors originated from an adult with an advanced solid tumor such as melanoma, head and neck, liver or kidney cancer.

The chain employs TRBV4-3 and TRBJ2-5; 7 nucleotides match TRBD1. CDR3 size: 13 residues. In germline, CDR1 is LGHNA, CDR2 YSLEER. V shed 8 bases, J shed 1 base, and the junction held 4 bases outside the gene matches. CDR3 DNA sequence: TGCGCCAGCTCGGGACAGATCCAAGAGACCCAGTACTTC. Translation gives CASSGQIQETQYF.

This rearrangement joins TRBV19 to TRBJ2-7; unclear D gene. Germline CDR1 LNHDA, CDR2 SQIVND (reference sequence). This CDR3 has 16 amino acids. Deletions cut 5 bases from V and 0 bases from J, with 17 bases between. CDR3 protein: CASSSYQTPDSYEQYF. The CDR3, as DNA: TGTGCCAGTAGTTCCTACCAGACACCTGACTCCTACGAGCAGTACTTC. The variable domain in full, with the rest retrieved from reference TRBV19 and TRBJ2-7, is DGGITQSPKYLFRKEGQNVTLSCEQNLNHDAMYWYRQDPGQGLRLIYYSQIVNDFQKGDIAEGYSVSREKKESFPLTVTSAQKNPTAFYLCASSSYQTPDSYEQYFGPGTRLTVT.

This chain connects TRBV15 to TRBJ2-5, with D perhaps being TRBD1 or TRBD2 (7 bases each). Germline V lookup: CDR1 LNHNV, CDR2 YYDKDF (reference sequence). This CDR3 is 15 amino acids long. The ends were cut back, 4 bases at V and 4 bases at J, with 16 bases in the middle. Here the CDR3 reads CATSMAGGVGETQYF. The CDR3 DNA reads TGTGCCACCAGCATGGCAGGGGGGGTAGGAGAGACCCAGTACTTC.